Sequencing of this TCR beta chain was carried out in a study of T cell changes during pregnancy in multiple sclerosis. The CDR3 has 15 residues. CDR1 is MDHEN, CDR2 SYDVKM, per germline. V shed 3 bases and J 4 bases; nucleotides not matched to a gene: 7. TCRdb keeps only in-frame clones here, not all; method: immunoSEQ multiplex PCR. The sample includes around 62,000 clones, 89% of them seen just once. This TCR was sampled from a female donor with multiple sclerosis, enrolled in a pregnancy study. This chain connects TRBV28 to TRBJ2-7, with 9 bases aligning to TRBD1. The sequencing here drew on peripheral blood, taken in the first trimester of pregnancy. The CDR3 loop is CASSFSGTGLYEQYF. For the CDR3, the DNA is TGTGCCAGCAGTTTCAGCGGGACAGGGCTGTACGAGCAGTACTTC.